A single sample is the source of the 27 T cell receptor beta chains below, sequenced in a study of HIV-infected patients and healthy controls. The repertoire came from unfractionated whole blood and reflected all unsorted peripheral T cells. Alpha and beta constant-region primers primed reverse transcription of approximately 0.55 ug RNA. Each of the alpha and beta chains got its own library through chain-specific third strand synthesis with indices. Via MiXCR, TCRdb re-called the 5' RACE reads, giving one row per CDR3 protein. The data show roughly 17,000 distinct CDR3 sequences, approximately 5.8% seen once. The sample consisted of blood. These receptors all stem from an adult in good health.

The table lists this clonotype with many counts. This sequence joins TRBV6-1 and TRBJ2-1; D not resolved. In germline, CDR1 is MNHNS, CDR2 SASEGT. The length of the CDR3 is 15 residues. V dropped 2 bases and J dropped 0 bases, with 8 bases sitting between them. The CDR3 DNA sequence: TGTGCCAGCAGTGAACGGTTCAGCTCCTACAATGAGCAGTTCTTC. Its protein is CASSERFSSYNEQFF.

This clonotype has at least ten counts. This CDR3 reads CASTRTGADYGYTF. The CDR3, as DNA: TGTGCCAGCACCCGGACAGGGGCGGACTATGGCTACACCTTC. The chain employs TRBV25-1 and TRBJ1-2; 9 nucleotides line up with TRBD1. V shed 7 bases, J shed 3 bases, and the junction held 6 bases outside the gene matches. Germline CDR1 reads MGHDK; CDR2 reads SYGVNS. The CDR3 is 14 residues long.

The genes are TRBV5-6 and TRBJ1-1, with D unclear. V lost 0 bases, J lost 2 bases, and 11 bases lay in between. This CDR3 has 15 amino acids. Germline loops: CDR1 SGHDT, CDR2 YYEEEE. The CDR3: CASSLGMTVNTEAFF. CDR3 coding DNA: TGTGCCAGCAGCTTGGGGATGACGGTTAACACTGAAGCTTTCTTT.

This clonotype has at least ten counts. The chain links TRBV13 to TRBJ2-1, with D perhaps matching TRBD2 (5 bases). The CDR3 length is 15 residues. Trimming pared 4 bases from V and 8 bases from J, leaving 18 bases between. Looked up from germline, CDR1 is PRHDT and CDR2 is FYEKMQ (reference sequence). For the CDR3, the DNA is TGTGCCAGCAGCTATTTCGGGATTCCAGGCGATGAGCAGTTCTTC. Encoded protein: CASSYFGIPGDEQFF.

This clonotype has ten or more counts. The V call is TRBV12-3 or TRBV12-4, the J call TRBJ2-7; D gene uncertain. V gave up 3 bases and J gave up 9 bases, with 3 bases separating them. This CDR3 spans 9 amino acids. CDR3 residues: CASSFRQYF. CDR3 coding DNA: TGTGCCAGCAGTTTCCGGCAGTACTTC.

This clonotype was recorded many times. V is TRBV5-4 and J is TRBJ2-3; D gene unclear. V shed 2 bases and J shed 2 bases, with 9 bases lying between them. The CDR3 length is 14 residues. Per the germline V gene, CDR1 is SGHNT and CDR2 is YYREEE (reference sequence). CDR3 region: CASSFDQNTDTQYF. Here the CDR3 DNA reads TGTGCCAGCAGCTTCGACCAGAACACAGATACGCAGTATTTT.

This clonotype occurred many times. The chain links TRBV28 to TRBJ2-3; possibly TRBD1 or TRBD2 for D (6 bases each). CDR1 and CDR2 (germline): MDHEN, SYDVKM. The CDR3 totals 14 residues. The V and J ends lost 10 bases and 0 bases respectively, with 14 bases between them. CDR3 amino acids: CATEGGTSTDTQYF. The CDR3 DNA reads TGTGCCACCGAGGGGGGTACTAGCACAGATACGCAGTATTTT.

Here the CDR3 reads CASSLSDGEQFF. The CDR3 DNA reads TGTGCCAGCAGCTTATCGGACGGTGAGCAGTTCTTC. This chain uses TRBV13 with TRBJ2-1; no reliable D call. V lost 2 bases and J 9 bases, leaving 8 bases between the germline ends. Germline CDR1 and CDR2: PRHDT and FYEKMQ (reference sequence). The CDR3 extends over 12 amino acids.

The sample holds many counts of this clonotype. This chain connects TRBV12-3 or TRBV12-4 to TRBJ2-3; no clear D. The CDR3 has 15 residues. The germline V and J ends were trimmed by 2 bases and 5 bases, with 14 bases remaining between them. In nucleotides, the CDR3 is TGTGCCAGCAGTTTAATCGGTGGACGGATAGATACGCAGTATTTT. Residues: CASSLIGGRIDTQYF.

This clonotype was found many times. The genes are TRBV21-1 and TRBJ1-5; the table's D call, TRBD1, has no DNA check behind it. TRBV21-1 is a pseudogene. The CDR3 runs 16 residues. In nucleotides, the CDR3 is TGTGCCAGCAGCACTGAGGACAGTGGAGGCAATCAGCCCCAGCATTTT. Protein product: CASSTEDSGGNQPQHF.

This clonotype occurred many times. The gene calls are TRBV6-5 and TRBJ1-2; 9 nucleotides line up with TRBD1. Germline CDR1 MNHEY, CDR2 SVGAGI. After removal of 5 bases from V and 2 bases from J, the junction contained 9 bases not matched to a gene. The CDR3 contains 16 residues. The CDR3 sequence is CASSRKTGGANYGYTF. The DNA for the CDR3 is TGTGCCAGCAGTCGAAAAACAGGGGGCGCGAACTATGGCTACACCTTC.

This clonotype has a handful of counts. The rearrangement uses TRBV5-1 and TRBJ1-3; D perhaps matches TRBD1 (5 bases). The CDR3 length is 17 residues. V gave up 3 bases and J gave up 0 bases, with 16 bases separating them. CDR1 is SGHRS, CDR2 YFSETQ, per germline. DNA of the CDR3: TGCGCCAGCAGCTCCACACCGACAGACATCTCTGGAAACACCATATATTTT. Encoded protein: CASSSTPTDISGNTIYF.

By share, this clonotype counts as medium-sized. This CDR3 reads CASRRDGGPGGYTF. CDR3 sequence (DNA): TGTGCCAGCAGGCGTGATGGGGGGCCGGGTGGCTACACCTTC. The V gene is TRBV9, the J gene TRBJ1-2; maybe TRBD1 (6 bases). V lost 5 bases to trimming and J lost 7 bases, with 18 bases between them. Per the germline V gene, CDR1 is SGDLS and CDR2 is YYNGEE. The CDR3 is 14 residues long.

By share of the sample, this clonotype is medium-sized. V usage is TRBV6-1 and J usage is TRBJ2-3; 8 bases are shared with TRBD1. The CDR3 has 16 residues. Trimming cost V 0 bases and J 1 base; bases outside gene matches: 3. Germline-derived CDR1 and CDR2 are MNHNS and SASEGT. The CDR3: CASSEADRGGTDTQYF. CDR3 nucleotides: TGTGCCAGCAGTGAAGCCGACAGGGGTGGCACAGATACGCAGTATTTT.

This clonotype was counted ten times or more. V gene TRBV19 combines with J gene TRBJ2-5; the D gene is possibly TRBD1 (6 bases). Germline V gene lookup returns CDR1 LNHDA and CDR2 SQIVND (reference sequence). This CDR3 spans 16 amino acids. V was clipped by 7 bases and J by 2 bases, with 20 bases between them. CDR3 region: CASMGYREKDQETQYF. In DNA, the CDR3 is TGTGCCAGTATGGGATACAGGGAGAAAGATCAAGAGACCCAGTACTTC.

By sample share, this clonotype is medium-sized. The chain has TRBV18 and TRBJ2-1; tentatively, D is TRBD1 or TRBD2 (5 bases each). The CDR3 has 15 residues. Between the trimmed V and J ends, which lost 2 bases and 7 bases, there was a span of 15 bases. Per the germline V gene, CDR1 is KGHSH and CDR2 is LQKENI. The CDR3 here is CASSPRGDPKNEQFF. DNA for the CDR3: TGTGCCAGCTCACCAAGAGGGGACCCTAAGAATGAGCAGTTCTTC.

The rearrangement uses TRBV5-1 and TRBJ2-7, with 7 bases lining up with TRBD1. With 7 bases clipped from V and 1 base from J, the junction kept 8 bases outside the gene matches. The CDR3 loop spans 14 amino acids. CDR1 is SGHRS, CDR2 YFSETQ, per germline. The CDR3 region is CASGDKGQSYEQYF. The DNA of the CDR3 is TGCGCCAGCGGCGACAAGGGACAGTCCTACGAGCAGTACTTC.

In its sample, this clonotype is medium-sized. CDR3 region: CSAREGDTNEKLFF. The CDR3 bases are TGCAGTGCTAGAGAGGGGGATACTAATGAAAAACTGTTTTTT. The gene calls are TRBV20-1 and TRBJ1-4, with TRBD1 as a possible D gene (5 bases). Germline assignment: CDR1 DFQATT and CDR2 SNEGSKA (reference sequence). V was trimmed by 0 bases and J by 2 bases, leaving 7 bases between them. The CDR3 is made up of 14 amino acids.

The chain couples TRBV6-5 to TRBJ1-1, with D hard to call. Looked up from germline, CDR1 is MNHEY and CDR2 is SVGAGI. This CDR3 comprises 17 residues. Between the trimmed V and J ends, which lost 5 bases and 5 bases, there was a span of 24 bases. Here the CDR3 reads CASSLTPFGEGGTEAFF. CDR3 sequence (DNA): TGTGCCAGCAGTCTAACACCCTTCGGGGAGGGTGGGACTGAAGCTTTCTTT.

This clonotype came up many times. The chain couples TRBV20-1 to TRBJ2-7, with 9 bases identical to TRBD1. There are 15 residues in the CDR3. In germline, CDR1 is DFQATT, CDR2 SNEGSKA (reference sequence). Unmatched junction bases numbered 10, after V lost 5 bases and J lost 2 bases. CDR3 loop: CSAFAPGQGPYEQYF. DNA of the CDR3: TGCAGTGCTTTCGCCCCGGGACAGGGCCCCTACGAGCAGTACTTC.

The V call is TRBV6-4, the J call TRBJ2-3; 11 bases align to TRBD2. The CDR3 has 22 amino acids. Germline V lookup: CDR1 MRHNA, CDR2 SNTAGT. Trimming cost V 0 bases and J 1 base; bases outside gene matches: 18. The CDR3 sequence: CASSDSIIGGASGGPRTDTQYF. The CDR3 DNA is TGTGCCAGCAGTGACTCTATTATAGGAGGGGCTAGCGGGGGGCCCCGCACAGATACGCAGTATTTT.

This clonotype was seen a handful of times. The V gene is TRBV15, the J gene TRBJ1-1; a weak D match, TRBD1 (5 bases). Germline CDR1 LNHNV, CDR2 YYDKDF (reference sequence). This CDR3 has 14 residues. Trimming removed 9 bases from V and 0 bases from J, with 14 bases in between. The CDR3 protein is CATCQGPLNTEAFF. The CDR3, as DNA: TGTGCCACTTGCCAGGGACCGTTGAACACTGAAGCTTTCTTT.

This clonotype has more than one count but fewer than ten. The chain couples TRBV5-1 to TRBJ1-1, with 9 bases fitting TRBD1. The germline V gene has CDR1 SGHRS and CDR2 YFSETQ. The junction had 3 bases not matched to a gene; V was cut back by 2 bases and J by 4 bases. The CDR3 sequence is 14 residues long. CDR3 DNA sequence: TGCGCCAGCAGCTTTTTGGACAGGGGCACTGAAGCTTTCTTT. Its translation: CASSFLDRGTEAFF.

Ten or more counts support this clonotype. As DNA, the CDR3 is TGTGCCAGCAGCCCTAGGGCCGGGACAGGGCACGAGCAGTACTTC. Its translation: CASSPRAGTGHEQYF. This chain uses TRBV7-2 with TRBJ2-7, with 9 bases matching TRBD1. The CDR3 covers 15 residues. V lost 5 bases and J lost 5; bases outside the gene matches: 10. CDR1 is SGHTA, CDR2 FQGNSA, per germline.

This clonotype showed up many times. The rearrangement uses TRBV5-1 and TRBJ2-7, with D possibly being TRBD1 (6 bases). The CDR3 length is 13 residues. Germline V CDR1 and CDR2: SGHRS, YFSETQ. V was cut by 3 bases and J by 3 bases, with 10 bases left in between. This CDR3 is CASSSRGGYEQYF. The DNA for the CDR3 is TGCGCCAGCAGCTCTAGAGGGGGCTACGAGCAGTACTTC.

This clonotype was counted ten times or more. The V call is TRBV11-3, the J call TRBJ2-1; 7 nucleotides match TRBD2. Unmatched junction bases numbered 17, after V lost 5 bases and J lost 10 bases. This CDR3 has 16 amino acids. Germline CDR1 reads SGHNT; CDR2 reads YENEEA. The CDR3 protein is CASSASIGLSGGEQFF. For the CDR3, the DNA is TGTGCCAGCAGCGCCTCAATTGGGCTTTCGGGAGGCGAGCAGTTCTTC.

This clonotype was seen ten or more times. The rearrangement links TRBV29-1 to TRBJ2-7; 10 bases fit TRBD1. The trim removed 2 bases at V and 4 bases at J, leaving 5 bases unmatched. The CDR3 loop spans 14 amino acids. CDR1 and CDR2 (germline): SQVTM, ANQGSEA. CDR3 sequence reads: CSVEPGTGVYEQYF. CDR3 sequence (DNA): TGCAGCGTTGAACCCGGGACAGGGGTTTACGAGCAGTACTTC.